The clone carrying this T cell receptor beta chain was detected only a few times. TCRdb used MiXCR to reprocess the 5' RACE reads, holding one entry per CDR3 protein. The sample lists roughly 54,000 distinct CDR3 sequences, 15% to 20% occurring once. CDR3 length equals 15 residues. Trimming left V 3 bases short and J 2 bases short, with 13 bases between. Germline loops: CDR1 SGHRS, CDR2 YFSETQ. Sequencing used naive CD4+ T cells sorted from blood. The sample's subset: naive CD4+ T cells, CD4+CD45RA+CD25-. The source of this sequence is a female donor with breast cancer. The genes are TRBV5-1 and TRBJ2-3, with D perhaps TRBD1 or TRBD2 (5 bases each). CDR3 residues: CASSWGRGYTDTQYF. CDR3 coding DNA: TGCGCCAGCAGCTGGGGACGAGGATACACAGATACGCAGTATTTT.